Described below is a single T cell receptor (beta chain) sequence and its context. As handled by the study authors: By means of reference gene primer amplification, nucleated cell counts were estimated. Some clones are missing from TCRdb's copy, which holds only in-frame ones; the method was immunoSEQ multiplex PCR. V, J and clone size were drawn from that table, and D and trimming were deduced from the DNA. The sample includes approximately 90,000 clones, 84% seen only once; the top ten take around 25%. This sample is drawn from a study of blood T cell repertoires in COVID-19. Germline trimming cut 4 bases from V and 8 bases from J; bases unmatched to any gene: 11. The length of the CDR3 is 15 residues. Germline loops: CDR1 SGHRS, CDR2 YFSETQ.

Sequencing used peripheral blood. This clonotype was sampled from a man between 60 and 75 years old with acute or convalescent COVID-19. The V gene is TRBV5-1, the J gene TRBJ2-1; 8 bases are shared with TRBD2. The CDR3, as DNA: TGCGCCAGCAGCCCCCTCGGGGGGCGGGGGGATGAGCAGTTCTTC. This translates into CASSPLGGRGDEQFF.